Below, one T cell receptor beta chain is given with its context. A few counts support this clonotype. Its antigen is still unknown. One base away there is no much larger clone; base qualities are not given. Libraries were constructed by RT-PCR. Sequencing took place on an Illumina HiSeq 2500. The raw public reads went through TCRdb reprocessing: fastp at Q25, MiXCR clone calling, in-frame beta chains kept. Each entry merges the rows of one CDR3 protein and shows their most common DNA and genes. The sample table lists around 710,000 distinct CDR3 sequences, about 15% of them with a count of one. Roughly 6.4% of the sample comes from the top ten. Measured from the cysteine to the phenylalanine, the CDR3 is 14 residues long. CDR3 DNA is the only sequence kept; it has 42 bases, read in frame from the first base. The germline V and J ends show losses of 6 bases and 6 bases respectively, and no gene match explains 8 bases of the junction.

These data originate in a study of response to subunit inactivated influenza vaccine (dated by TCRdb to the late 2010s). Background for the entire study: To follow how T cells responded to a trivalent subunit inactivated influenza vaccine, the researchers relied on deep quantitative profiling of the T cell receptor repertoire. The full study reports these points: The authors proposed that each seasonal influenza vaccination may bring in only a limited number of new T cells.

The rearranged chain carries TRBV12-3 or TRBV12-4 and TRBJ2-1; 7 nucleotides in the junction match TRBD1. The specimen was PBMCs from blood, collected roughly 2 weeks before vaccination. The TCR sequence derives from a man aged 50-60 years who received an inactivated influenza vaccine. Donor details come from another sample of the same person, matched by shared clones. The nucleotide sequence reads TGTGCCAGCAGCGACAGGGTTCAGTTCAATGAGCAGTTCTTC. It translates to CASSDRVQFNEQFF.